This T cell receptor beta chain is from a study of shared clonotypes between healthy human individuals. As for the study in general: Ranging from 18 to 49 in age, donors were two women and a few men.

The authors ran the assay at deep level. The assay was immunoSEQ multiplex PCR, and TCRdb's table has in-frame clones only and misses some. In the table there are roughly 500,000 clones, around 80% of which are singletons. Germline CDR1 and CDR2: KGHSH and LQKENI. Trimming left V 4 bases short and J 5 bases short, with 9 bases between. The CDR3 runs 12 residues. This clone was picked up a small number of times. The study drew its donors from healthy HIV-negative adults without recent acute infections or vaccinations. This receptor was identified in a woman between 40 and 55 years old in good health. Some clones in this sample may be carry-over from other donors' samples. The gene calls are TRBV18 and TRBJ2-7; no clear D. The sequencing sample was made of PBMCs. CDR3 region: CASSRGSDEQYF. The CDR3 DNA reads TGTGCCAGCTCACGTGGTTCCGACGAGCAGTACTTC. The full variable domain, rest sourced from reference TRBV18 and TRBJ2-7, is NAGVMQNPRHLVRRRGQEARLRCSPMKGHSHVYWYRQLPEEGLKFMVYLQKENIIDESGMPKERFSAEFPKEGPSILRIQQVVRGDSAAYFCASSRGSDEQYFGPGTRLTVT.